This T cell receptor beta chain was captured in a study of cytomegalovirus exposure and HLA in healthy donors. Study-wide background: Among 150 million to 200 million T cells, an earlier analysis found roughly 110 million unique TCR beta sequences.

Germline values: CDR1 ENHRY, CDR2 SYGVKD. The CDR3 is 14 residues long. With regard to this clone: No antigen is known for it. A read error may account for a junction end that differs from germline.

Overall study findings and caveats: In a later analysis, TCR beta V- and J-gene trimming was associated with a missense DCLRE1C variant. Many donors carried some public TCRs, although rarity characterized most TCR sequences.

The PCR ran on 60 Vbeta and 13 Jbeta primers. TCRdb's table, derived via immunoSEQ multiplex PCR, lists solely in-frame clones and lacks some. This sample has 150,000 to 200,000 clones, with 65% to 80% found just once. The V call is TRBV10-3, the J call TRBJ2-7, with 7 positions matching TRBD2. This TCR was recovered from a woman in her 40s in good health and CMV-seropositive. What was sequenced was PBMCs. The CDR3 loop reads CATTSSGASSEQYF. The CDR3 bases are TGTGCCACCACCTCTAGCGGCGCTTCCTCCGAGCAGTACTTC.